This TCR beta chain was retrieved from a study of blood T cell repertoires in COVID-19. Looking at the study overall: Samples came from the United States, Italy and Spain, spanning acute and convalescent COVID-19. The analysed material was cDNA or gDNA that came from T cells, B-cell-depleted T cells, or PBMCs.

Libraries were prepared by immunoSEQ multiplex PCR; TCRdb keeps only in-frame clonotypes and omits some of them. The table lists 310,000 or so clones, 88% of them singletons. The Seattle site enrolled patients during active infection and followed them longitudinally. This clone is a singleton in its sample. CDR3 length: 14 residues. The junction had 7 bases not matched to a gene; V was cut back by 6 bases and J by 7 bases. From germline, CDR1 is SGHTA and CDR2 FQGNSA. V is TRBV7-2 and J is TRBJ2-5; 11 nucleotides match TRBD2. Source material: peripheral blood. This receptor was obtained from a woman in her thirties with COVID-19, enrolled during active disease. The CDR3 region is CASRPTSGSVTQYF. The CDR3, as DNA: TGTGCCAGCAGGCCAACTAGCGGGAGTGTGACCCAGTACTTC.